These 5 T cell receptor beta chains were sequenced from one sample in a study of neoadjuvant anti-PD-1 for oral cavity cancer. TCRdb keeps only in-frame clones here, not all; method: immunoSEQ multiplex PCR. Of over 11,000 clones listed, 71% are singletons. Sequencing was performed on PBMCs, taken before nivolumab (anti-PD-1) treatment. Every receptor here comes from a person between 35 and 79 years old with oral cavity squamous cell carcinoma.

V and J are TRBV7-9 and TRBJ1-1; 9 positions match TRBD1. The CDR3 consists of 13 residues. The junction had 5 bases not matched to a gene; V was cut back by 5 bases and J by 7 bases. Germline V gene sequence: CDR1 SEHNR, CDR2 FQNEAQ (reference sequence). CDR3 sequence: CASSPQGQGEAFF. The CDR3 region has the DNA TGTGCCAGCAGCCCCCAGGGACAGGGTGAAGCTTTCTTT.

The V and J genes are TRBV6-5 and TRBJ2-5, with D hard to call. V dropped 1 base and J dropped 5 bases, with 2 bases sitting between them. From germline, CDR1 is MNHEY and CDR2 SVGAGI. The CDR3 has 11 residues. CDR3 nucleotide sequence: TGTGCCAGCAGTTACTGGGAGACCCAGTACTTC. It encodes CASSYWETQYF.

CDR3 in DNA: TGTGCCAGCAGTGACGCCCGCTACGGCCAGCCCCAGCATTTT. Amino acids: CASSDARYGQPQHF. This chain connects TRBV2 to TRBJ1-5, with no clear D. Trimming took 3 bases from V and 7 from J, leaving 13 bases between them. In germline, CDR1 is SNHLY, CDR2 FYNNEI. CDR3 size: 14 residues.

This clone was counted a few times. This chain uses TRBV13 with TRBJ2-7; 10 nucleotides line up with TRBD1. Germline V CDR1 and CDR2: PRHDT, FYEKMQ (reference sequence). V shed 6 bases, J shed 3 bases, and the junction held 14 bases outside the gene matches. CDR3 length equals 17 residues. The CDR3 DNA sequence: TGTGCCAGCAGTCCCTCACTCGACAGGGACAGGGGCTACGAGCAGTACTTC. Translated: CASSPSLDRDRGYEQYF.

This rearrangement joins TRBV28 to TRBJ1-3; TRBD1 aligns across 8 bases. The V gene's germline CDR1 is MDHEN and CDR2 SYDVKM. The ends lost 5 bases at V and 4 bases at J; junction bases unmatched: 7. The CDR3 is made up of 15 amino acids. The CDR3 DNA is TGTGCCAGCAGTCCCACGGGACAGGAAGGAAACACCATATATTTT. Its translation: CASSPTGQEGNTIYF.